This record concerns one T cell receptor beta chain sequence. Libraries were prepared by immunoSEQ multiplex PCR; TCRdb keeps only in-frame clonotypes and omits some of them. The sample consists of just under 45,000 clones, roughly 92% of them appearing once. This specimen comes from a study of T cell changes during pregnancy in multiple sclerosis. The ends were cut back, 8 bases at V and 0 bases at J, with 16 bases in the middle. This CDR3 has 15 amino acids. Per the germline V gene, CDR1 is SGHTA and CDR2 is FQGNSA. The receptor's source is a female donor with multiple sclerosis, enrolled in a pregnancy study. The specimen comprised CD4+ T cells from peripheral blood mononuclear cells, sampled in the first trimester of pregnancy. The rearrangement links TRBV7-2 to TRBJ1-1; a possible D gene is TRBD1 (6 bases). This CDR3 reads CASARSAGVNTEAFF. The DNA of the CDR3 is TGTGCCAGCGCCCGGTCGGCAGGGGTGAACACTGAAGCTTTCTTT.